What follows describes a single T cell receptor (beta chain). Study members were between about 18 and 100 years old and lived in 24 US regions. The data were taken from a study of blood T cell repertoires in COVID-19. The authors' processing: Reference gene primers were amplified, and this amplification served to estimate nucleated cell counts. Generated by immunoSEQ multiplex PCR, the TCRdb table keeps only in-frame clones and is missing some. That table furnishes V, J and clone size, whereas the DNA furnished D and trimming. This sample has under 300,000 clones, with around 88% found just once. Per germline, CDR1 SGHNT and CDR2 YYREEE (reference sequence). Trimming stripped 2 bases from V and 6 bases from J, with 6 bases between. This CDR3 contains 12 residues.

V usage is TRBV5-4 and J usage is TRBJ2-1, with no clear D. This receptor was identified in a woman between 40 and 50 years old with acute COVID-19. Sequenced: PBMCs or T cells enriched from blood (not recorded which). CDR3: CASSFLFNEQFF. As DNA, the CDR3 is TGTGCCAGCAGCTTTCTGTTCAATGAGCAGTTCTTC.